This TCR beta chain was obtained from a study of technical replicates of blood from several donors. The method was immunoSEQ multiplex PCR; TCRdb's version includes in-frame clones alone and lacks a portion of them. The table lists about 83,000 clones, around 90% of them singletons. This clonotype was obtained from a human donor in good health. The sample consisted of T cells isolated from PBMCs.

CDR3 region: CATSGSGTDKNSPLHF. CDR3 DNA: TGTGCCACCAGCGGTTCGGGGACAGACAAAAATTCACCCCTCCACTTT. V gene TRBV15 combines with J gene TRBJ1-6; the match to TRBD1 covers 7 bases. Germline V gene lookup returns CDR1 LNHNV and CDR2 YYDKDF (reference sequence). CDR3 length equals 16 residues. V lost 5 bases, J lost 7 bases, and 11 bases stayed unmatched.